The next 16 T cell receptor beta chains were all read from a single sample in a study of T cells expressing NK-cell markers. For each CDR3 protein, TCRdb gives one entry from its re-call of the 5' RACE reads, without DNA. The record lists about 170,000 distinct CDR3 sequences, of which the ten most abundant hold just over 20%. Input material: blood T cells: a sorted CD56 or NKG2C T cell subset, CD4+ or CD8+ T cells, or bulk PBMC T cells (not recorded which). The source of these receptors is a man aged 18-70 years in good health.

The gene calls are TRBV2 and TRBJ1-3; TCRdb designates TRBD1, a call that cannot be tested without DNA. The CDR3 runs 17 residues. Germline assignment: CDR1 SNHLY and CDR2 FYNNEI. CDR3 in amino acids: CASSQGPPGTGVYTIYF.

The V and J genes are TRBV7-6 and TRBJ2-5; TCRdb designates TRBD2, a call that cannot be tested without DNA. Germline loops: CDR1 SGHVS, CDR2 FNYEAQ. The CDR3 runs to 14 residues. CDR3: CASSFRGGGETQYF.

The CDR3 loop reads CASSVAEAGGDYEQYF. The chain is built from TRBV9 and TRBJ2-7; TCRdb lists TRBD2, though no DNA is available to test this call. The germline CDR1 and CDR2 sequences are SGDLS and YYNGEE. This CDR3 has 16 residues.

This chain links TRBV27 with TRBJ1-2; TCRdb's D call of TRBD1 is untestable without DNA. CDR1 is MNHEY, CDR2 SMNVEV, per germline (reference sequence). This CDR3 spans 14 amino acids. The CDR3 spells CASRPRGSNYGYTF.

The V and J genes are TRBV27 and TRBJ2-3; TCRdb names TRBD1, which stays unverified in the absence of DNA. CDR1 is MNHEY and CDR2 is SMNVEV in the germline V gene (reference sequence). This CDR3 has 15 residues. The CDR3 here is CASSSPGIFTDTQYF.

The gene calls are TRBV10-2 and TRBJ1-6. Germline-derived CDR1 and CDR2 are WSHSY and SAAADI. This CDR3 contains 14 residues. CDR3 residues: CASSEGQKHSPLHF.

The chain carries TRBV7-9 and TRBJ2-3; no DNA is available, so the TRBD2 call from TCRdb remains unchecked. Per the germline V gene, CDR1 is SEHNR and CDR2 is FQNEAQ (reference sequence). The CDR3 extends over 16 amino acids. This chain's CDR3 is CASLVHTGRERDTQYF.

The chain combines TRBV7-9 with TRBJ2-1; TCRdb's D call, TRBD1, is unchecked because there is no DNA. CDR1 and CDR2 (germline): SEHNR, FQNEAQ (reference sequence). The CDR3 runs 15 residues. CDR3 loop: CASSLGVRGTDEQFF.

CDR3 sequence: CASSEVDNFNEQYF. The chain employs TRBV2 and TRBJ2-7; as DNA is missing, the TRBD1 call by TCRdb cannot be tested. The V gene's germline CDR1 is SNHLY and CDR2 FYNNEI. The CDR3 totals 14 residues. Using reference TRBV2 and TRBJ2-7 for the parts outside the CDR3, the full variable domain is EPEVTQTPSHQVTQMGQEVILRCVPISNHLYFYWYRQILGQKVEFLVSFYNNEISEKSEIFDDQFSVERPDGSNFTLKIRSTKLEDSAMYFCASSEVDNFNEQYFGPGTRLTVT.

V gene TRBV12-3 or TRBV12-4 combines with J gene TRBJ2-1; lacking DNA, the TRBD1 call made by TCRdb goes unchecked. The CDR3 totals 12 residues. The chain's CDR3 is CASSYRESEQFF.

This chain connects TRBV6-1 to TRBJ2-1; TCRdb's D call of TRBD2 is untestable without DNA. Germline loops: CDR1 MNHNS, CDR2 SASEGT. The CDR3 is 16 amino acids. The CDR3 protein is CASSRSGATYYNEQFF.

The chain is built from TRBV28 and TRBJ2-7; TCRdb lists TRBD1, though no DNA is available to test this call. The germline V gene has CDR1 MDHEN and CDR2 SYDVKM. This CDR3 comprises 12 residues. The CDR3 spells CASSLTRGEQYF.

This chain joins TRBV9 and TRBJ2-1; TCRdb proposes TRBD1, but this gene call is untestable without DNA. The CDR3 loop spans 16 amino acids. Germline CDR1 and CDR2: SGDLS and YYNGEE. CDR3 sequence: CASSVEGTGEVHEQFF.

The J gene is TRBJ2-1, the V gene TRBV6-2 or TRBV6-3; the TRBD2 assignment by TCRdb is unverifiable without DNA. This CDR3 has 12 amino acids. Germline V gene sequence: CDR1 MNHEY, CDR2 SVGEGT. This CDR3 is CASSRELAGQFF.

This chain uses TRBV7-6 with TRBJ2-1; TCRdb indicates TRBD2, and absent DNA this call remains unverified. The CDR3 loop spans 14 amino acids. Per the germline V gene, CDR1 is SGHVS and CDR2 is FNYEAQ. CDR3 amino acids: CASSLTSGGVEQFF.

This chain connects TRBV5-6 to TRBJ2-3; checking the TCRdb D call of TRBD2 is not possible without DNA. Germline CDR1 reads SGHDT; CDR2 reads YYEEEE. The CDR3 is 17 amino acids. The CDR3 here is CASSLAASGGPTDTQYF.